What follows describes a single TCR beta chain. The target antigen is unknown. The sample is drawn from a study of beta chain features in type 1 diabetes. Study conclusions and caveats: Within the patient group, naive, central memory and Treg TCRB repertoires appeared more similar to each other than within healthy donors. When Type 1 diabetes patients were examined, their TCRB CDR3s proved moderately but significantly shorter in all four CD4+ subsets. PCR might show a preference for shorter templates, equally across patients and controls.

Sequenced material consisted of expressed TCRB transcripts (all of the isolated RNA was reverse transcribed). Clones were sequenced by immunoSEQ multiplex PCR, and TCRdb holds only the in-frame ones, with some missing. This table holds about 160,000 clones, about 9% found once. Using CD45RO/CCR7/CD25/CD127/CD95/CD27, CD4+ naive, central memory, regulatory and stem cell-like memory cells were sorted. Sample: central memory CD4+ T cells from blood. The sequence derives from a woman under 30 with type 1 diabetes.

Written as DNA, the CDR3 is TGTGCCATCAGTGAGCTGACTAGCTCCAATGAGCAGTTCTTC. It is translated as CAISELTSSNEQFF. The chain links TRBV10-3 to TRBJ2-1; 7 bases match TRBD2. This CDR3 region has 14 residues. CDR1 ENHRY and CDR2 SYGVKD come from the germline V gene. V gave up 2 bases and J gave up 6 bases; unmatched junction bases: 4.